This is a list of T cell receptor beta chains from one sample in a study of human T cells and chemical hapten exposure. In TCRdb, the RACE reads were re-called with MiXCR into one record per CDR3 protein. This table has tens of thousands of distinct CDR3 sequences, around 9.5% appearing once. The source material was whole blood, sampled in connection with sensitization to the hapten diphenylcyclopropenone (DPC). The receptors stem from a woman aged 50 to 60 with alopecia areata. Some clones in this sample may be carry-over from other donors' samples. CDR3s include the opening cysteine and the closing phenylalanine or tryptophan. Fields, in order: D gene, clone size, V gene, J gene, CDR3 DNA, CDR3 protein. The D gene is left open where the match is weak. Not every row has a clone size; where given, it reads once, few, many or a size class.

>-|-|TRBV28|TRBJ1-5
TGTGCCAGCAGTACCGGACTGCTCAATCAGCCCCAGCATTTT
CASSTGLLNQPQHF
>TRBD1|few|TRBV28|TRBJ2-7
TGTGCCAGCAGAACCGGGACAGGGGGGAGCGAGCAGTACTTC
CASRTGTGGSEQYF
>-|-|TRBV28|TRBJ1-5
TGTGCCAGCAGTTTAGGCCAGATAGATCAGCCCCAGCATTTT
CASSLGQIDQPQHF
>-|few|TRBV14|TRBJ2-1
TGTGCCAGCAGCCAAGTTTGGAACGGGAACTCCTACAATGAGCAGTTCTTC
CASSQVWNGNSYNEQFF
>TRBD2|few|TRBV6-1|TRBJ2-3
TGTGCCAGCAGTGATCCGGGGGGGAGGACAGATACGCAGTATTTT
CASSDPGGRTDTQYF
>-|many|TRBV20-1|TRBJ2-1
TGCAGTGCTAGACCCGACGACCCGACGAACTGGAAGCAGTTCTTC
CSARPDDPTNWKQFF
>-|many|TRBV19|TRBJ2-7
TGTGCCAGTAGTATAAGGCCCGGGGGCGACTACGAGCAGTACTTC
CASSIRPGGDYEQYF
>TRBD1|many|TRBV5-8|TRBJ1-5
TGTGCCAGCAGCTTGGACAGGGGCTATCAGCCCCAGCATTTT
CASSLDRGYQPQHF
>-|few|TRBV7-8|TRBJ2-7
TGTGCCAGCAGCTTAGAGGGGTACTACGAGCAGTACTTC
CASSLEGYYEQYF
>-|many|TRBV6-5|TRBJ2-7
TGTGCCAGCATACGGGGCCAGGGCTCCTACGAGCAGTACTTC
CASIRGQGSYEQYF
>TRBD1|-|TRBV19|TRBJ1-5
TGTGCCAGTAGTCCCCGGACAGGGGACCGAAATCAGCCCCAGCATTTT
CASSPRTGDRNQPQHF